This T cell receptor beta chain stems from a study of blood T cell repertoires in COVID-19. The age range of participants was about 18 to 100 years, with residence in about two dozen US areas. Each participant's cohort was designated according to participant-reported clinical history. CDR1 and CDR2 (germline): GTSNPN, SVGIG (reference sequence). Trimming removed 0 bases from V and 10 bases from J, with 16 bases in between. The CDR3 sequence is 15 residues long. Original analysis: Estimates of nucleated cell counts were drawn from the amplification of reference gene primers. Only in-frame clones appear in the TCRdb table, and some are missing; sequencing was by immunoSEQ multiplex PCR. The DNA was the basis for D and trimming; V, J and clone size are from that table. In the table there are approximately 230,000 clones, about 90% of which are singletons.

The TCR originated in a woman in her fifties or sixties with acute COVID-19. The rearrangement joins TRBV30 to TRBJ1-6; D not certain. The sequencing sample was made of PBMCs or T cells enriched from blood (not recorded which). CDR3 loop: CAWSVGGLGDSPLHF. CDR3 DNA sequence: TGTGCCTGGAGTGTTGGAGGGCTGGGAGACTCACCCCTCCACTTT.